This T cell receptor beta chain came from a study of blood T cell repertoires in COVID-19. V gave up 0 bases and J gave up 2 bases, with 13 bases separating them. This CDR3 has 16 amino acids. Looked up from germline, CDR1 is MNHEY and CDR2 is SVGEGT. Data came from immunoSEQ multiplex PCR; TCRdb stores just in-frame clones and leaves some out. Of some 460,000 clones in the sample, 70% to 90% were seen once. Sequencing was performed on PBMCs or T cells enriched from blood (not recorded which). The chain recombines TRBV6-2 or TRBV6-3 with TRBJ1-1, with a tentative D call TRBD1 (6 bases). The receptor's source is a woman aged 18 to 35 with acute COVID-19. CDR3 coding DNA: TGTGCCAGCAGTTACTCGCGGGGGGCGCATAACACTGAAGCTTTCTTT. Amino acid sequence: CASSYSRGAHNTEAFF.